This T cell receptor beta chain came from a study of brain metastases from non-small cell lung cancer. Study findings and constraints: T-cell clones appeared expanded in approximately 64% of brain metastases relative to matched primary tumors. Compared with primary tumors, brain metastases showed less T-cell infiltration. Metastases had sparse T cells but largely shared repertoires with primaries.

With regard to this clone: The antigen remains undetermined.

The repertoire was sequenced with immunoSEQ multiplex PCR; TCRdb's copy has only in-frame clones and lacks some. This sample has approximately 2,100 clones, with approximately 88% found just once. The CDR3 consists of 14 residues. Germline loops: CDR1 SGHDT, CDR2 YYEEEE. Trimming took 4 bases from V and 6 from J, leaving 16 bases between them. The TCR originated in a donor at least 40 years old with non-small cell lung cancer. Sequencing used primary lung tumor tissue. This chain uses TRBV5-6 with TRBJ1-2; the D is unclear. The CDR3 reads CASSLWEGSNGYTF. The DNA of the CDR3 is TGTGCCAGCAGCCTCTGGGAGGGTTCCAATGGCTACACCTTC. Supplemented by reference TRBV5-6 and TRBJ1-2, the full variable domain reads DAGVTQSPTHLIKTRGQQVTLRCSPKSGHDTVSWYQQALGQGPQFIFQYYEEEERQRGNFPDRFSGHQFPNYSSELNVNALLLGDSALYLCASSLWEGSNGYTFGSGTRLTVV.